The T cell receptor beta chain under discussion was sequenced for a study of cytomegalovirus exposure and HLA in healthy donors. Both 60 Vbeta primers and 13 Jbeta primers went into the PCR. Here immunoSEQ multiplex PCR was the method, and the copy in TCRdb shows in-frame clones only, minus some. The sample records 150,000 to 200,000 clones, 68% being singletons. Germline-derived CDR1 and CDR2 are SGHDT and YYEEEE. V was pared by 1 base and J by 6 bases, with 0 bases of the junction left unmatched. This CDR3 has 13 residues. Sequencing input: PBMCs. This chain links TRBV5-6 with TRBJ2-1; 8 nucleotides match TRBD2. This receptor was identified in a man aged 45 to 65 in good health and CMV-seronegative. CDR3 sequence: CASSLRGGNEQFF. DNA for the CDR3: TGTGCCAGCAGCTTGCGGGGGGGCAATGAGCAGTTCTTC.